This T cell receptor (beta chain) was sequenced for a study of cytomegalovirus exposure and HLA in healthy donors. Unrecorded immune exposure was likely among donors, who were nominally healthy when sampled. The PCR had 60 Vbeta and 13 Jbeta primers. Original methodology: Unique TCR beta chains totaled some 88 million in a later count, with approximately 11 million of them shared. Only in-frame clones appear in the TCRdb table, and some are missing; sequencing was by immunoSEQ multiplex PCR. V and J calls and clone size come straight from that table; D and trimming were deduced from the DNA. The sample holds roughly 170,000 clones, around 80% seen once. Study observations and caveats: Sequence variants that were highly shared formed a cluster that was likely a sequencing artifact. In vitro assays verified that three CMV-associated chains recognized CMV antigens specifically.

A remark on this clone: Its antigen is undetermined.

The V gene's germline CDR1 is SNHLY and CDR2 FYNNEI. V was clipped by 6 bases and J by 5 bases, with 10 bases between them. The CDR3 has 12 residues. V and J are TRBV2 and TRBJ2-5; no firm D call. This receptor was identified in a man aged 18 to 29 in good health and CMV-seronegative. The material sequenced was PBMCs. The CDR3 loop is CASSALLETQYF. DNA of the CDR3: TGTGCCAGCAGCGCGTTGTTGGAGACCCAGTACTTC.